This T cell receptor beta chain originates from a study of identical twins. Study-level points and caveats: Researchers caution that invariant MAIT and iNKT cells could partly confound zero-insertion analyses.

This CDR3 has 13 residues. CDR1 SQVTM and CDR2 ANQGSEA come from the germline V gene. V was cut by 7 bases and J by 1 base, with 13 bases left in between. A universal primer site was incorporated via template switching, and the cDNA contained unique molecular identifiers. TCRdb passed the 5' RACE reads through MiXCR, listing each CDR3 protein once. Here the sample spans 540,000 or so distinct CDR3 sequences, approximately 20% being singletons. Notes on this clonotype: Its antigen is not identified.

This sample also appeared in a second study, on yellow fever vaccine responses in identical twins.

The chain couples TRBV29-1 to TRBJ1-1; D is perhaps TRBD1 (6 bases). The TCR sequence derives from a woman younger than 30 in good health. Sequencing was performed on CD4+ T cells sorted from blood. CDR3 DNA: TGCAGCGCCGGGACAAGCTGGAACACTGAAGCTTTCTTT. Residues: CSAGTSWNTEAFF.